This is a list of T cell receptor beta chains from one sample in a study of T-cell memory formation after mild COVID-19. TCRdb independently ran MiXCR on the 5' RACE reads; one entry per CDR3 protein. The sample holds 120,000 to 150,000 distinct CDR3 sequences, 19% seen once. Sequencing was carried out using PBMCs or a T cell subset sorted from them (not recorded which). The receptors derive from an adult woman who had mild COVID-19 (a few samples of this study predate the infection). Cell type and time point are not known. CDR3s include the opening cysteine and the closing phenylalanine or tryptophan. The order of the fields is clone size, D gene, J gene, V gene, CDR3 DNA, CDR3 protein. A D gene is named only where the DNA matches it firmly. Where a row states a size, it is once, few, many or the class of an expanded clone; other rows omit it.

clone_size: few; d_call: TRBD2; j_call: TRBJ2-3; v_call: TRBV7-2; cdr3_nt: TGTGCCAGCAGCGTTTCTAGCGGGTACTCCACAGATACGCAGTATTTT; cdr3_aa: CASSVSSGYSTDTQYF
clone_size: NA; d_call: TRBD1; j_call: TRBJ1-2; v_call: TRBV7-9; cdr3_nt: TGTGCCAGCAGCAGTTCTGGGACAGATCGGAGGGGCTACACCTTC; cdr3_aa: CASSSSGTDRRGYTF
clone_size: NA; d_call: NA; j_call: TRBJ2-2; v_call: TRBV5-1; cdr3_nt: TGCGCCAGCAGCTTGGCCTCTCTCAGGGATGGCACCGGGGAGCTGTTTTTT; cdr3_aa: CASSLASLRDGTGELFF
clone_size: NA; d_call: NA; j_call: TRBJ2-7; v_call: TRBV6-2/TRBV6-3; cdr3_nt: TGTGCCAGCAGTTACGGCGGGACAGCCTCCTACGAGCAGTACTTC; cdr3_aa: CASSYGGTASYEQYF
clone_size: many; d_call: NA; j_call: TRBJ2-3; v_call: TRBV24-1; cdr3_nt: TGTGCCACCAGTGACCAACAGGGAAGGACAGATACGCAGTATTTT; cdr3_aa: CATSDQQGRTDTQYF
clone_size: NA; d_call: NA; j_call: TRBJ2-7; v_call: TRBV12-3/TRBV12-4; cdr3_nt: TGTGCCAGCAGTTTTGACGCCTTTTGGGAACCCAGGAACGAGCAGTACTTC; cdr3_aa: CASSFDAFWEPRNEQYF
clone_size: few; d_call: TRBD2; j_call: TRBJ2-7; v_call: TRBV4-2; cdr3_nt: TGTGCCAGCAGCCAAAGCCTGGGACTAGCGGGAGGCTACGAGCAGTACTTC; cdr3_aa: CASSQSLGLAGGYEQYF
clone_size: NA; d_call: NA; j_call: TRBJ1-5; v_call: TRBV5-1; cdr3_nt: TGCGCCAGCAGCTTTGGGGGACCCGGCAATCAGCCCCAGCATTTT; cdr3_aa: CASSFGGPGNQPQHF
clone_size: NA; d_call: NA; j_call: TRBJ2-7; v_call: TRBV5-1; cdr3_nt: TGCGCCAGCAGCTTGAATCCTCGGGGCTCCGAGCAGTACTTC; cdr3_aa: CASSLNPRGSEQYF
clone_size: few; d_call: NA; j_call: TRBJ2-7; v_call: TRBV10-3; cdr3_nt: TGTGCCATCAGTGAGACCCCCTACGAGCAGTACTTC; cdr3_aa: CAISETPYEQYF
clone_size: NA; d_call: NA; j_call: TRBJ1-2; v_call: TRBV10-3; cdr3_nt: TGTGCCATCAGTGAACGCGCCGACAACTATGGCTACACCTTC; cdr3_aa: CAISERADNYGYTF
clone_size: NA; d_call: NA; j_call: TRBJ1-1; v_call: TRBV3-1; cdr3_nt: TGTGCCAGCAGCCAGTTCTTACAGGGGAACACTGAAGCTTTCTTT; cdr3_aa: CASSQFLQGNTEAFF
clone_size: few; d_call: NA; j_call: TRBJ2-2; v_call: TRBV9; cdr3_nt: TGTGCCAGCAGCGTAGAGGTGATCGCCGGGGAGCTGTTTTTT; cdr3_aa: CASSVEVIAGELFF
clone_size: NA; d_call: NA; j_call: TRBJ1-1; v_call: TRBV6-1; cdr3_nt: TGTGCCAGCAGTTCCGCCGGGACACTTAACACTGAAGCTTTCTTT; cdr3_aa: CASSSAGTLNTEAFF
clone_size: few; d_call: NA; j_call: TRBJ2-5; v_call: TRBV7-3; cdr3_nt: TGTGCCAGCAGCTCACGGCTAGAGGGGCAAGAGACCCAGTACTTC; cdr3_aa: CASSSRLEGQETQYF
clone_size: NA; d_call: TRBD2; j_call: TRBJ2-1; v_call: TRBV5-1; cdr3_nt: TGCGCCAGCAGGTTAGCGGGGGGGCCTCCCCATGAGCAGTTCTTC; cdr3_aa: CASRLAGGPPHEQFF
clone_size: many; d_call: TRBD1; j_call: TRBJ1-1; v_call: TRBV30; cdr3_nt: TGTGCCTGGAGTAAGGACAGGGGTATCACTGAAGCTTTCTTT; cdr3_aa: CAWSKDRGITEAFF
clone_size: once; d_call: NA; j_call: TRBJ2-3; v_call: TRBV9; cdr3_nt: TGTGCCAGCAGCCCCCTCGAGGGGGGGGGAGATACGCAGTATTTT; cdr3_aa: CASSPLEGGGDTQYF
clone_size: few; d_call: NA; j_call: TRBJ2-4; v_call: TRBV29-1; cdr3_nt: TGCAGCGTTAGGTCGCCACGCCAAAACATTCAGTACTTC; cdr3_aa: CSVRSPRQNIQYF
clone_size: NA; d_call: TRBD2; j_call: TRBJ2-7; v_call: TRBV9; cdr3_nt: TGTGCCAGCAGCGTAGGACCCCGGGTGGCGGGGGGCTACGAGCAGTACTTC; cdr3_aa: CASSVGPRVAGGYEQYF
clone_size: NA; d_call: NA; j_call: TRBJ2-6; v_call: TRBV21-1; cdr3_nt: TGTGCCAGCAGCAATATCGTGGGGACCTATTCTGGGGCCAACGTCCTGACTTTC; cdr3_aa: CASSNIVGTYSGANVLTF
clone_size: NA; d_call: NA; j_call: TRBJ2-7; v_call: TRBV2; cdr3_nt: TGTGCCAGCGGGATCTACGAGCAGTACTTC; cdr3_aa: CASGIYEQYF